This T cell receptor beta chain was captured by sequencing in a study of T cells in Graves' hyperthyroidism and ophthalmopathy (dated by TCRdb to the late 2010s). In terms of the full investigation: Peripheral blood was sampled at the time of initial diagnosis, prior to any treatment. Following sampling, methimazole starting at 30 mg daily was given to hyperthyroidism patients, and high-dose intravenous methylprednisolone was given to ophthalmopathy patients. The 75 to 100 discovery patients were randomly split 7:3 into training and test sets. In over five Graves' hyperthyroidism patients, the study also compared T-cell repertoires from thyroid tissue with T-cell repertoires from blood. Prospective prediction of ophthalmopathy was tested in an independent validation cohort consisting of some 20 hyperthyroidism patients and approximately 16 patients who later progressed to ophthalmopathy. To identify TCR V-J signatures that set the groups apart, the researchers used a discovery cohort of 100 patients, made up of around 42 with Graves' ophthalmopathy and 57 with stable Graves' hyperthyroidism. According to the paper, TCR Vbeta CDR3 sequencing was carried out on roughly 130 peripheral blood samples, which came from 40 to 45 ophthalmopathy, some 73 hyperthyroidism and roughly 17 progressor patients. On the study overall, not on this receptor specifically: No statistical method was used to fix the sample size in advance, and group allocation was not hidden from the investigators. In cross-validation, a model built on a 13 V-J signature told ophthalmopathy apart from stable hyperthyroidism with just under 90% sensitivity and approximately 84% specificity, and in testing the same model reached 80%/75%. Most expanded thyroid clonotypes (frequency above 0.001) were also detected in blood, a finding suggesting that blood repertoires may reflect thyroid immune responses. In validation, the model predicted progression to ophthalmopathy a median of roughly 6.2 months before onset, with roughly 71% sensitivity and almost 75% specificity.

Remarks on this clonotype: Its recognized antigen is unknown. No qualities accompany the bases; no much larger clone lies one base away.

Ophthalmopathy patients had moderately to severely active disease, Clinical Activity Score of at least 3, NOSPECS grade of at least 4, and duration under 3 months. The study excluded patients with uncontrolled infections, other autoimmune diseases, pregnancy or lactation. Diagnoses relied on clinical symptoms, serum thyroxine and TRAb, thyroid ultrasound and orbital computed tomography. PBMCs were separated from roughly 10 ml of fresh peripheral blood using Ficoll-Paque density gradient centrifugation. Total RNA was extracted with Trizol reagent, and quality was checked on an Agilent 2100 Bioanalyzer. The TCR beta CDR3 regions were amplified from the RNA transcripts. For the first round of RT-PCR on the TCR CDR3, the HTBI primer set was used together with the Qiagen OneStep RT-PCR kit. The libraries were constructed in a second round of multiplex PCR and then size-selected and purified. Sequencing of the libraries was done on an Illumina HiSeq2000 using paired-end 100 bp reads. The original pipeline was this. SOAPnuke was used to process the raw data, with reads discarded if the reads contained adapters or uncalled bases, had a mean Phred below 15, or lacked an exact constant-primer or identifier match. High-quality paired reads were merged with COPE v1.2.5, and unique nucleotide sequences were defined as clonotypes. Clonotypes were aligned to IMGT TRBV, TRBD and TRBJ reference segments using MiTCR v1.1. Only V-J combinations with frequency above 0.0001, covering approximately 99% of repertoires, were analysed. A TCS score was defined as the ratio between F50 (clonal expansion) and ExV (chaos), using BLOSUM62-based TCRdist between CDR3 peptides within each V-J. Welch's t-statistics and random forest reduced around 520 V-J features to roughly 13, which were used in a naive Bayes classifier (R e1071). Thyroid-blood repertoire similarity was quantified with the Morisita-Horn index. Clones were called with MiXCR by TCRdb after fastp trimmed the public reads at Q25, and only in-frame beta chains were retained. Each entry is one CDR3 protein sequence, shown with its most common DNA and genes. None of the V and J calls come from the authors' own analysis; TCRdb made them. For this sample the table gives fewer than 650,000 distinct CDR3 sequences, of which roughly 15% were detected only once. 3.5% to 4.5% of the sample is taken by the ten largest.

The sample consisted of blood. This receptor was obtained from a middle-aged woman with Graves' ophthalmopathy.

The CDR3 corresponds to CASRSGGLTYEQYF. In nucleotides, the sequence is TGTGCCAGCAGGTCCGGGGGACTGACCTACGAGCAGTACTTC. This sequence uses TRBV6-1 and TRBJ2-7; perhaps TRBD2 is the D gene, with 6 bases matching. CDR1 MNHNS and CDR2 SASEGT are derived from the germline V gene. Including the terminal cysteine and phenylalanine, the CDR3 comprises 14 residues. The retained sequence is limited to the CDR3, 42 bases, with the frame set at the first base. The V end loses 6 bases and the J end loses 2 bases, and a stretch of 14 bases separates them.